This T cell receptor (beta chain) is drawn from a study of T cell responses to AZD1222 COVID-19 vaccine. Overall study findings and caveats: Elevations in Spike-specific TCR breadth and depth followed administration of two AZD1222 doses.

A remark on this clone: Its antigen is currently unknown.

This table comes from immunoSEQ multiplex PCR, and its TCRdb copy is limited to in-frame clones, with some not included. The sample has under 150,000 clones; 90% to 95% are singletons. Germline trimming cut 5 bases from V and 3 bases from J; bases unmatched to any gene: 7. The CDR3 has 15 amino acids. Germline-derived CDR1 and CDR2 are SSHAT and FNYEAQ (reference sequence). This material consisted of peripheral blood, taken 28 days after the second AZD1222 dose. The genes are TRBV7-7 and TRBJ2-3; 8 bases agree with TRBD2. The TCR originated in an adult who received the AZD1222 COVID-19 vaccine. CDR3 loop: CASSRLGGGTDTQYF. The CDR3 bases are TGTGCCAGCAGCCGACTCGGGGGGGGGACAGATACGCAGTATTTT.